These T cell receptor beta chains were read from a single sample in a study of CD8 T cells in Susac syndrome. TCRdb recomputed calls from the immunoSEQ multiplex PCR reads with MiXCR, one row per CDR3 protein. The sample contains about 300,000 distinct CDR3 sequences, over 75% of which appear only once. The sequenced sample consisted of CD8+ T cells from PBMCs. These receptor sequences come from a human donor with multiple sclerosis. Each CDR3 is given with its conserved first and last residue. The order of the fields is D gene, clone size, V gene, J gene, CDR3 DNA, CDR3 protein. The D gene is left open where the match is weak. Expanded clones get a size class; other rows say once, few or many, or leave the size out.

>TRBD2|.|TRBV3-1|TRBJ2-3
TGTGCCAGCAGCCGCGGACTAGCGGGATTTAGCACAGATACGCAGTATTTT
CASSRGLAGFSTDTQYF
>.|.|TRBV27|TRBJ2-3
TGTGCCAGCACCGGGCTAGAGACTAGCACAGATACGCAGTATTTT
CASTGLETSTDTQYF
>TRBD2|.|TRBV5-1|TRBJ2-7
TGCGCCAGCAGGGACTCGGGGGGGCCTTCCTACGAGCAGTACTTC
CASRDSGGPSYEQYF
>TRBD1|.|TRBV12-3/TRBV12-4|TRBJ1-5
TGTGCCAGCAGTTTAGCTACAGGGGAATTTCAGCCCCAGCATTTT
CASSLATGEFQPQHF
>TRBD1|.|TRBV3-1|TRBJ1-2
TGTGCCAGCAGCCAAGCCCCGGGACAGGTTCTACGTTATGGCTACACCTTC
CASSQAPGQVLRYGYTF
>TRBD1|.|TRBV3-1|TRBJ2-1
TGTGCCAGCAGCCAAGTCAGACAGGGGGAGGATGAGCAGTTCTTC
CASSQVRQGEDEQFF
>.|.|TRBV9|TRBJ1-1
TGTGCCAGCAGCCCACACGGGGGGACTGAAGCTTTCTTT
CASSPHGGTEAFF
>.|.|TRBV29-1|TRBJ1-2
TGCAGCGTTGAAGAAAGGAACAGTCTCTTTAACTATGGCTACACCTTC
CSVEERNSLFNYGYTF
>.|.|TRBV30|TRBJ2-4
TGTGCCTGGAGTGACGACAAATGGGGGGCCAAAAACATTCAGTACTTC
CAWSDDKWGAKNIQYF
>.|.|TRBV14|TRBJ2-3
TGTGCCAGCAGCCAAGTGGCTCTATTTACAGATACGCAGTATTTT
CASSQVALFTDTQYF
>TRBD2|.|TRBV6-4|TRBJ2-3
TGTGCCAGCAGTGAATCCAGCGGGGGTAGCACAAATACGCAGTATTTT
CASSESSGGSTNTQYF
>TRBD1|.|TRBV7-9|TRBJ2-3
TGTGCCAGCAGCTTACGGACAGGGGGAGATACGCAGTATTTT
CASSLRTGGDTQYF
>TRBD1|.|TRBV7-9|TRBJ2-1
TGTGCCAGCAGCCACAACAGGGGGATATACAATGAGCAGTTCTTC
CASSHNRGIYNEQFF
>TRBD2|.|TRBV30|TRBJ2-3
TGTGCCTGGAGTATCAAGCGGGAGATGGGGACAGATACGCAGTATTTT
CAWSIKREMGTDTQYF
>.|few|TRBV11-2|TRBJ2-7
TGTGCCAGCAGCTTAGATTCTCAGCAAAACTACTACGAGCAGTACTTC
CASSLDSQQNYYEQYF
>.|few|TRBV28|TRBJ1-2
TGTGCCAGCAGTTTGGAGGGGAACTATGGCTACACCTTC
CASSLEGNYGYTF
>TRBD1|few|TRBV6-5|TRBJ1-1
TGTGCCAGCAGTACGACAGGGGGGAACACTGAAGCTTTCTTT
CASSTTGGNTEAFF
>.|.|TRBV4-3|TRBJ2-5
TGCGCCAGCAGCCAACGGGGGCAGGAGGAGACCCAGTACTTC
CASSQRGQEETQYF
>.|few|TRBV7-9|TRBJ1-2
TGTGCCAGCAGGCTGGGGGGCTTGGATGGCTACACCTTC
CASRLGGLDGYTF
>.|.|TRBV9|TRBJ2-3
TGTGCCAGCAGCGTAGCAGGGGTGAGCACAGATACGCAGTATTTT
CASSVAGVSTDTQYF
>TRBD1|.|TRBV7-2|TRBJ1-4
TGTGCCAGCAGCTTACGGGCGACAGGGGGCTTGGACGAAAAACTGTTTTTT
CASSLRATGGLDEKLFF
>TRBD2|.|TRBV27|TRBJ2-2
TGTGCCAGCAGTCCCCTCAGCGGGGTCGCCGGGGAGCTGTTTTTT
CASSPLSGVAGELFF
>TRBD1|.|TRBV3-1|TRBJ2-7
TGTGCCAGCAGCCACCTCCCGGGACAGGGAAAATACGAGCAGTACTTC
CASSHLPGQGKYEQYF
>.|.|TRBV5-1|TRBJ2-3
TGCGCCAGCAGCGAGAGCACTCATGGTCCTCCGGCCCTCACAGATACGCAGTATTTT
CASSESTHGPPALTDTQYF
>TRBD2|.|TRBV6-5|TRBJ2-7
TGTGCCAGCAGTTACGACCCCCCCGGGGGGAGCTCCTACGAGCAGTACTTC
CASSYDPPGGSSYEQYF
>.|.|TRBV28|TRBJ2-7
TGTGCCAGCAGTTTACCCAGTACGGGGACCTACGAGCAGTACTTC
CASSLPSTGTYEQYF
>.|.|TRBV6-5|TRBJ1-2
TGTGCCAGCAGCCAACAGGGACTTTATGGCTACACCTTC
CASSQQGLYGYTF
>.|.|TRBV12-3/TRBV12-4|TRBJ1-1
TGTGCCAGCAGTTTGGTGCTTAAGGCGGATGAAGCTTTCTTT
CASSLVLKADEAFF
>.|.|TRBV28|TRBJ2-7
TGTGCCAGCAGTTTATTCGACGGTCCCCACGAGCAGTACTTC
CASSLFDGPHEQYF
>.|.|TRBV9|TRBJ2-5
TGTGCCAGCAGCGTAGCTCTGGGGCAAGAGACCCAGTACTTC
CASSVALGQETQYF
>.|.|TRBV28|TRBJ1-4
TGTGCCAGCAGTTCCTTCAGGTGGGACCAAACTAATGAAAAACTGTTTTTT
CASSSFRWDQTNEKLFF
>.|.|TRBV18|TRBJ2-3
TGTGCCAGCTCACAAGAGCGAAGTGCAGATACGCAGTATTTT
CASSQERSADTQYF
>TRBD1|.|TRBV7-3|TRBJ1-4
TGTGCCAGCAGCTCCAATCACGGGACAGGGGTCACTAATGAAAAACTGTTTTTT
CASSSNHGTGVTNEKLFF
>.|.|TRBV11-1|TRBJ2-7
TGTGCCAGCAGCTTCGGCTCTTCGGTCTGCGAGCAGTACTTC
CASSFGSSVCEQYF
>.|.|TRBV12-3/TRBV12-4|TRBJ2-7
TGTGCCAGCAGCCGATTAGCGGAAGGACCCTACGAGCAGTACTTC
CASSRLAEGPYEQYF
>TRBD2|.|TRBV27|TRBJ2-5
TGTGCCAGCAGTCGCCGGACTAGCGGGGTCCAAGAGACCCAGTACTTC
CASSRRTSGVQETQYF
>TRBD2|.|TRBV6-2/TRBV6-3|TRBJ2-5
TGTGCCAGCACCTTGGTAGCGGGGAAAGGAGAGACCCAGTACTTC
CASTLVAGKGETQYF
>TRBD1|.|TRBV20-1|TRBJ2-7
TGCAGTGCTAGATTTCCCGGACAGGGGAGCGTCTACGAGCAGTACTTC
CSARFPGQGSVYEQYF
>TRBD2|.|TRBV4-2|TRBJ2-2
TGTGCCAGCAGCCAAGAGCTTTGGACTAGCGGGAGTAGTGTAGTGGGCGGGGAGCTGTTTTTT
CASSQELWTSGSSVVGGELFF
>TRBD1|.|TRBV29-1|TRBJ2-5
TGCAGCGTTGAAAGTGCATGGGTATTGGGACAGGATCAAGAGACCCAGTACTTC
CSVESAWVLGQDQETQYF
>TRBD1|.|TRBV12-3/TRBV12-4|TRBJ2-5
TGTGCCAGCACCAAACAGGGGGCGTGGGAGACCCAGTACTTC
CASTKQGAWETQYF
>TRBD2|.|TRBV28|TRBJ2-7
TGTGCCAGCAGGGAACCGACTAGCGGGATCAACGAGCAGTACTTC
CASREPTSGINEQYF